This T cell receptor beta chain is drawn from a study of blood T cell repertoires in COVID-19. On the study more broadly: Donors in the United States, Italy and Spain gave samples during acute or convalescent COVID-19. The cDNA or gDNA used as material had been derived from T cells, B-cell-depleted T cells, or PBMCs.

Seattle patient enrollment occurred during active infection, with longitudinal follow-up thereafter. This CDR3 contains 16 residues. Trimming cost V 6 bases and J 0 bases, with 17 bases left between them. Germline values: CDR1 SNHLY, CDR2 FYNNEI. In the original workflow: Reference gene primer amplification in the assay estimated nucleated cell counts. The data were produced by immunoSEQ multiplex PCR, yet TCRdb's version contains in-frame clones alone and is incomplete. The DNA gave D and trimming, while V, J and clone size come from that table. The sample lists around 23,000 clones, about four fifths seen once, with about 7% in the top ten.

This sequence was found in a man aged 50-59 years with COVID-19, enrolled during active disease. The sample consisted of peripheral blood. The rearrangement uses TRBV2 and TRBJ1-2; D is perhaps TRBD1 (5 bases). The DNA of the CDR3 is TGTGCCAGCAGGGAGAAAACAGGAATCACTAACTATGGCTACACCTTC. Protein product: CASREKTGITNYGYTF.